What follows is one T cell receptor (beta chain) and its context. Its antigen is as yet unknown. One end of the junction does not line up with germline, which may come from a read error. This entry belongs to a study of blood T cells in healthy people across ages. The study, taken as a whole, reports: It was held that the diversity estimates obtained from one million T cells were underestimates.

The use of a sample-barcoded 5' primer and a J-beta primer mix characterized a second PCR of roughly 6 to 11 cycles. Every individual sample yielded 2.5 million or more paired-end reads (each containing CDR3). MiXCR, run by TCRdb on the 5' RACE reads, gives a single entry per CDR3 protein. In the table there are around 820,000 distinct CDR3 sequences, roughly 25% of which are singletons. Germline assignment: CDR1 MGHRA and CDR2 YSYEKL. The CDR3 loop spans 13 amino acids. The sample was also linked to a second study, of T cells of mothers and their children. From that paper: Second-PCR amplification with M1S added sample barcodes and 2-4 random nucleotides. Over 9.5 million reads per mother and around 3.2 million per child were obtained.

The rearrangement joins TRBV4-1 to TRBJ2-5; 9 bases are a match to TRBD1. The DNA end is more similar to TRBJ2-1, so the J call may be wrong. The material sequenced was blood. The sequence was collected from a boy aged 5-17 years in good health. CDR3 loop: CAGSLDRGDEQFF. The CDR3 DNA is TGCGCCGGCAGCTTGGACAGGGGCGATGAGCAGTTCTTC.